A single TCR beta chain is shown here with its context. Its antigen remains unidentified. The record has no base qualities; no much larger clone is one base away. This sample is part of a study of ipilimumab plus nivolumab after autologous stem cell transplantation (dated by TCRdb to 2020 to 2023). With regard to the full study: Trial patients received a median of about 5 ipilimumab doses and eight or nine nivolumab doses. The DLBCL cohort included primary refractory and relapsed disease, with 18-month progression-free survival of roughly 85% and 28% respectively. Patients in the trial were undergoing autologous transplant and had high-risk diffuse large B cell lymphoma, mature T cell lymphoma, or multiple myeloma. The intent-to-treat population of the trial was made up of around 35 patients. Study-wide conclusions, independent of this receptor: Per the authors, a biologic rationale for further study of the post-transplant checkpoint inhibition approach was offered by T cell receptor repertoire, regulatory T cell phenotype and gut microbiota profiles. Combined checkpoint inhibition appeared tolerable as post-transplant consolidation, according to the authors' conclusion.

Trimming removed 4 bases from V and 0 bases from J, leaving 14 bases between the germline ends. The CDR3, from cysteine to phenylalanine, totals 15 residues. The retained sequence is limited to the CDR3, 45 bases, with the frame set at the first base. The germline V gene (reference sequence) gives CDR1 as SGHKS and CDR2 as YYEKEE. Library prep was done by the immunoSEQ multiplex PCR assay. Here the immuneACCESS table is served through TCRdb, limited to in-frame sequences with V and J called. Missing clones are a known gap in these copies; in checked studies unresolved V genes cover under half, and the rest lacks a known reason. This sample gives some 24,000 clones in total; around 84% of them show up just once. Of the sample, roughly 5.5% falls within the top ten clones. Checkpoint therapy was initiated 14 to 28 days after autologous transplant, and ipilimumab was administered at 1 mg/kg intravenously on day 1 of selected weeks. Patients received nivolumab at 3 mg/kg intravenously on day 1 of weeks 1, 4, 7, 10, and every two weeks through week 26. This Phase Ib clinical trial tested ipilimumab plus nivolumab, a combined checkpoint inhibition, as consolidation after autologous stem cell transplantation.

Here the chain combines TRBV5-5 and TRBJ2-7; no D gene call is confident. This sequence was found in a male donor with diffuse large B-cell lymphoma. Here the sequenced sample was PBMCs, taken in a trial of ipilimumab plus nivolumab as post-transplant consolidation. The nucleotide sequence is TGTGCCAGCAGCCTAGGAGCAACTTACTCCTACGAGCAGTACTTC. This codes for CASSLGATYSYEQYF.